Sequencing of this T cell receptor (beta chain) was carried out in a study of T-cell reconstitution after alpha-beta-depleted transplantation in children. V dropped 9 bases and J dropped 2; count of bases not matched to a gene: 12. This CDR3 is built from 16 residues. Looked up from germline, CDR1 is ENHRY and CDR2 is SYGVKD. Study-level points and caveats: Surviving thymic progenitors and recipient T cells were the source of high TCRbeta diversity at day 60 in some patients. There were reportedly several hundred expanded graft clones from which alpha-beta T cells came about two months after transplant.

This clonotype was recorded at least ten times. Its antigen remains unknown. A library of TCRbeta sequences, prepared with unique molecular identifiers, was generated. TCRdb passed the PCR reads through MiXCR, listing each CDR3 protein once. This sample has 600,000 to 800,000 distinct CDR3 sequences, with around 13% found just once. This chain uses TRBV10-3 with TRBJ2-3; 9 positions agree with TRBD2. The sequencing here drew on PBMCs, taken before TCRalphabeta/CD19-depleted stem cell transplant. The origin of this receptor is a girl aged 2-10 years with congenital amegakaryocytic thrombocytopenia, due to receive a stem cell transplant. CDR3 sequence (DNA): TGTGCCATGAAGGGGAGCCTAGCGGGGAACACAGATACGCAGTATTTT. As protein: CAMKGSLAGNTDTQYF.